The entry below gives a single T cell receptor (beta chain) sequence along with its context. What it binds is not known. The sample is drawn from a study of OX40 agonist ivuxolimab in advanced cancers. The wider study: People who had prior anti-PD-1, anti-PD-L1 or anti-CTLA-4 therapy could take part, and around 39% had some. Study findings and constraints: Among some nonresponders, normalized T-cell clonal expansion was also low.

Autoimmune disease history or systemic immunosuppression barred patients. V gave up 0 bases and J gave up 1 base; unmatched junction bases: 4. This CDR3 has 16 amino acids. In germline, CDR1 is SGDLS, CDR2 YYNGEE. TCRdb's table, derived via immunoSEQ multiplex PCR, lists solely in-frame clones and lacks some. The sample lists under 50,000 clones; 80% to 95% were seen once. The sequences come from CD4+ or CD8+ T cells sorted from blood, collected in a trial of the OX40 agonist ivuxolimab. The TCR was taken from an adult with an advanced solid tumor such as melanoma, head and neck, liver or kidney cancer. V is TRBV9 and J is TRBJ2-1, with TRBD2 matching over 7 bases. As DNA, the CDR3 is TGTGCCAGCAGCGTAGATCCGGGAGGTTCCTACAATGAGCAGTTCTTC. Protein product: CASSVDPGGSYNEQFF.